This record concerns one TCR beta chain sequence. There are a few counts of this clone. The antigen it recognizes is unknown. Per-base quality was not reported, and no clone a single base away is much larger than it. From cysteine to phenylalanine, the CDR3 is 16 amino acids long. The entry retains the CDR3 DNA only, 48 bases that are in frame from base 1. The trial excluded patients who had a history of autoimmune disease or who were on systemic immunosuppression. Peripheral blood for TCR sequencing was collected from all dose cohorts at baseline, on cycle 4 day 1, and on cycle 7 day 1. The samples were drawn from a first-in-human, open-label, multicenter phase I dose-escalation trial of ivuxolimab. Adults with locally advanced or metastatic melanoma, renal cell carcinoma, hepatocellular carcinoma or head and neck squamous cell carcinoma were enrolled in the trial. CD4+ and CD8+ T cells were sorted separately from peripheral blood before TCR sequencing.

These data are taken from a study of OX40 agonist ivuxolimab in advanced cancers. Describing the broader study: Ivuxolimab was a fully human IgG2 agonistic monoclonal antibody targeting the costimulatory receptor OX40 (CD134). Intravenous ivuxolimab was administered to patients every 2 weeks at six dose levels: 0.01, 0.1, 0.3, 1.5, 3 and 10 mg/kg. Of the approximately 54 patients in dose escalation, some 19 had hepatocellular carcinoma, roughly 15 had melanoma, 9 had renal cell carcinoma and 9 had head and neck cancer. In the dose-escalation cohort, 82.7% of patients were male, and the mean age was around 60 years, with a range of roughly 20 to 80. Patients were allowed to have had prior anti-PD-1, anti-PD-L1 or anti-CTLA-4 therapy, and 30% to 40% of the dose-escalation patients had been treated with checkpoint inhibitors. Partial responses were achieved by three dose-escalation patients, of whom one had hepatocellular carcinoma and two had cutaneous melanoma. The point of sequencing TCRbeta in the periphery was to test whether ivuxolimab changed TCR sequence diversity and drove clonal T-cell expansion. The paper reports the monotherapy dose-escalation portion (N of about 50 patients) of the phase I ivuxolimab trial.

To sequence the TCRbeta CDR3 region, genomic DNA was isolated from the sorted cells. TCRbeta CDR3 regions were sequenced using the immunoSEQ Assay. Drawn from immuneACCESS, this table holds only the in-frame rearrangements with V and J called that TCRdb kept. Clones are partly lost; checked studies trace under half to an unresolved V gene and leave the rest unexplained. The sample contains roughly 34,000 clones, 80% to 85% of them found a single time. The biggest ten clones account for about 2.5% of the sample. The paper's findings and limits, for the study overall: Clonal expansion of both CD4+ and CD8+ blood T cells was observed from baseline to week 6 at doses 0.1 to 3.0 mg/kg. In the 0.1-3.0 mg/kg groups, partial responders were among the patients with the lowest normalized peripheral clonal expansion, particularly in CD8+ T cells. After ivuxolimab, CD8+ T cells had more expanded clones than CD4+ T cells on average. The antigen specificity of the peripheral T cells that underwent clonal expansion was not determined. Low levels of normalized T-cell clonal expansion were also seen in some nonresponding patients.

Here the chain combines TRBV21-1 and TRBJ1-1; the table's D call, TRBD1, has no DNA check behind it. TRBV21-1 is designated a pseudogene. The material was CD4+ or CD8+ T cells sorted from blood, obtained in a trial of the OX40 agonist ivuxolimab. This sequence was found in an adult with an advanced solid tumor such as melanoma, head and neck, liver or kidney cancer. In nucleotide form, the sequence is TGTGCCAGCAAGACAGGGGCATGTCTTTCGGTCACTGAAGCTTTCTTT. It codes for CASKTGACLSVTEAFF.